This record covers a single T cell receptor beta chain. Its antigen is still unknown. With 60 Vbeta and 13 Jbeta primers, the PCR was carried out. The table came from immunoSEQ multiplex PCR; TCRdb's copy has only in-frame clones and leaves some out. Of tens of thousands of clones in the sample, approximately 80% are singletons; the top ten hold around 4%. The donors comprised healthy bone marrow donors. Germline CDR1 SGHTA, CDR2 FQGNSA. This CDR3 has 16 residues. The junction had 9 bases not matched to a gene; V was cut back by 6 bases and J by 6 bases. These data belong to a study of cytomegalovirus exposure and HLA in healthy donors. The study's findings and limits: In a later analysis, CMV-associated beta chains were mostly HLA-associated, it appeared.

The source material was PBMCs. The rearrangement links TRBV7-2 to TRBJ1-6; 9 nucleotides match TRBD1. The receptor's source is a man younger than 40 in good health and CMV-seronegative. The CDR3 coding sequence is TGTGCCAGCAGTGTACGGGACAGGGTCGGTAATTCACCCCTCCACTTT. It yields the protein CASSVRDRVGNSPLHF.